The table lists the clone carrying this T cell receptor (beta chain) with a few counts. Its antigen is unidentified. MiXCR, run by TCRdb on the 5' RACE reads, gives a single entry per CDR3 protein. The sample includes 1.5 million to 2 million distinct CDR3 sequences, less than 35% of them seen just once. These data originate in a study of identical twins. V was trimmed by 1 base and J by 7 bases, leaving 14 bases between them. This CDR3 region has 15 residues. CDR1 is MGHDK and CDR2 is SYGVNS in the germline V gene. The study's findings and limits: Insertions were fewer in abundant cord blood beta clonotypes, whereas memory repertoires showed none of this pattern. Low generation probability was overrepresented in out-of-frame alpha sequences shared by twins.

Sequenced material: cord blood. The sequence was obtained from a newborn girl in good health. The chain uses TRBV25-1 and TRBJ2-1; D is perhaps TRBD1 (6 bases). This chain's CDR3 is CASSEWSPGENEQFF. In DNA, the CDR3 is TGTGCCAGCAGTGAATGGAGCCCAGGGGAAAATGAGCAGTTCTTC.